These T cell receptor beta chains were read from a single sample in a study of T cell responses to AZD1222 COVID-19 vaccine. Assay: immunoSEQ multiplex PCR; the TCRdb copy retains only in-frame clones and omits some. The sample consists of 170,000 or so clones, about nine tenths of them appearing once. Sequenced here: peripheral blood, sampled on day 0 of AZD1222 vaccination. The receptors shown here come from an adult in good health. CDR3s include the opening cysteine and the closing phenylalanine or tryptophan. Fields, in order: V gene, J gene, D gene, CDR3 DNA, CDR3 protein. The D gene is left open where the match is weak.

>TRBV7-2|TRBJ1-5|.
TGTGCCAGCAGCCTCGGGCGGGGGGCAAATCAGCCCCAGCATTTT
CASSLGRGANQPQHF
>TRBV14|TRBJ2-7|TRBD2
TGTGCCAGCAGCCAAGGGGGCGGGGGTTCAAGGGAGCAGTACTTC
CASSQGGGGSREQYF
>TRBV6-5|TRBJ2-3|.
TGTGCCAGCAGTTACGACTATCGGATCGCGCAGTATTTT
CASSYDYRIAQYF
>TRBV6-4|TRBJ2-5|.
TGTGCCAGCAGTGAGGCGATACGACAAGAGACCCAGTACTTC
CASSEAIRQETQYF
>TRBV7-9|TRBJ1-2|.
TGTGCCAGCAGCTTCACAAGGGGGGCGAACTATGGCTACACCTTC
CASSFTRGANYGYTF
>TRBV5-1|TRBJ1-6|.
TGCGCCAGCAGCTTGGTGGCAGAGAATTCACCCCTCCACTTT
CASSLVAENSPLHF
>TRBV19|TRBJ1-5|TRBD1
TGTGCCAGTAGCTCGCAGGGGGGTTGGGGAAGCAATCAGCCCCAGCATTTT
CASSSQGGWGSNQPQHF
>TRBV10-3|TRBJ1-6|TRBD1
TGTGCCATCAGTGAGTCTTCGACAGGGGCAAATTCACCCCTCCACTTT
CAISESSTGANSPLHF
>TRBV4-3|TRBJ2-5|.
TGCGCCAGCAGCCAAGGGGGGCCGGGGGAGACCCAGTACTTC
CASSQGGPGETQYF
>TRBV7-9|TRBJ1-1|.
TGTGCCAGCAGCTTACTAGCGGACAGAGCCACTGAAGCTTTCTTT
CASSLLADRATEAFF
>TRBV13|TRBJ1-6|.
TGTGCCAGCACCTCACGGTCGGGGGGCTCCTATAATTCACCCCTCCACTTT
CASTSRSGGSYNSPLHF